The 8 T cell receptor beta chains in this list originate from one sample, sequenced in a study of cytomegalovirus exposure and HLA in healthy donors. The PCR had 60 Vbeta and 13 Jbeta primers. Profiled with immunoSEQ multiplex PCR; TCRdb holds only in-frame clones, not every one. The top ten hold roughly 0.89% of the sample, which has 100,000 or so clones, 12% to 15% seen once. What was sequenced was PBMCs. The origin of the receptors is a female donor in good health and CMV-seronegative.

The sample holds a few counts of this clone. The chain employs TRBV5-1 and TRBJ2-5; TRBD2 matches 10 bases. CDR1 and CDR2 (germline): SGHRS, YFSETQ. The CDR3 has 14 amino acids. J gave up 5 bases and V 0 bases, and 1 base lay outside the gene matches. This CDR3 reads CASSLGSGGETQYF. The CDR3 nucleotides read TGCGCCAGCAGCTTGGGTAGCGGGGGGGAGACCCAGTACTTC.

This clone showed up just a few times. V gene TRBV29-1 combines with J gene TRBJ1-1; 9 nucleotides line up with TRBD1. The germline gives CDR1 SQVTM, CDR2 ANQGSEA. V lost 3 bases, J lost 4 bases, and 6 bases stayed unmatched. This CDR3 region has 14 residues. CDR3 DNA: TGCAGCGTTGAGGGACAGGGCGTTTTCACTGAAGCTTTCTTT. Residues: CSVEGQGVFTEAFF.

This chain uses TRBV5-1 with TRBJ1-5; D perhaps matches TRBD1 (5 bases). Trimming cost V 2 bases and J 0 bases, with 12 bases left between them. This CDR3 region has 16 residues. Germline values: CDR1 SGHRS, CDR2 YFSETQ. DNA of the CDR3: TGCGCCAGCAGCTTAACAGGAGACGTTAGCAATCAGCCCCAGCATTTT. This codes for CASSLTGDVSNQPQHF.

The V call is TRBV7-9, the J call TRBJ1-1; D not certain. The V gene lost 2 bases and the J gene lost 5 bases, with 12 bases spanning the gap. The germline V gene has CDR1 SEHNR and CDR2 FQNEAQ (reference sequence). This CDR3 spans 14 amino acids. The CDR3, as DNA: TGTGCCAGCAGCTTACAGGTGGGGAGGACTGAAGCTTTCTTT. Protein sequence: CASSLQVGRTEAFF.

The chain is built from TRBV29-1 and TRBJ1-6, with 12 bases matching TRBD1. The CDR3 has 13 amino acids. The V gene's germline CDR1 is SQVTM and CDR2 ANQGSEA. With 4 bases clipped from V and 10 bases from J, the junction kept 2 bases outside the gene matches. The CDR3 here is CSVGDRGHSPLHF. CDR3 sequence (DNA): TGCAGCGTTGGGGACAGGGGGCACTCACCCCTCCACTTT.

The rearrangement uses TRBV4-3 and TRBJ2-3; D may be TRBD1 (5 bases). Germline values: CDR1 LGHNA, CDR2 YSLEER. The CDR3 length is 16 residues. With 5 bases removed from V and 3 bases from J, the gap between germline ends came to 18 bases. This CDR3 is CASSSNTQGWTDTQYF. The CDR3 DNA is TGCGCCAGCAGCTCTAACACGCAGGGTTGGACAGATACGCAGTATTTT.

This clone has a handful of counts. The rearrangement links TRBV29-1 to TRBJ1-1; tentative D call: TRBD1 (5 bases). Trimming took 1 base from V and 5 from J, leaving 11 bases between them. CDR1 is SQVTM and CDR2 is ANQGSEA in the germline V gene. CDR3 size: 13 residues. The CDR3 sequence is CSVEGRARTEAFF. The CDR3 DNA follows: TGCAGCGTTGAAGGCAGGGCGAGAACTGAAGCTTTCTTT.

This clone turned up a few times. The chain links TRBV4-3 to TRBJ1-2; 7 bases agree with TRBD1. Germline trimming cut 1 base from V and 6 bases from J; bases unmatched to any gene: 8. Germline V lookup: CDR1 LGHNA, CDR2 YSLEER. The CDR3 is 15 amino acids. The CDR3 region has the DNA TGCGCCAGCAGCCAAGCGCAGGGGGTTCTCCATGGCTACACCTTC. Protein: CASSQAQGVLHGYTF.